The sequence of this TCR beta chain was determined in a study of blood T cell repertoires in COVID-19. The overall study: Acute and convalescent COVID-19 specimens originated in the United States, Italy and Spain.

Original data processing: From reference gene primer amplification, estimates of nucleated cell counts were derived. Method: immunoSEQ multiplex PCR; TCRdb's copy keeps in-frame clones and lacks some. V and J calls and clone size come straight from that table; D and trimming were deduced from the DNA. The sample holds roughly 230,000 clones, 65% to 85% seen once. The germline CDR1 and CDR2 sequences are SGHNT and YYREEE (reference sequence). The CDR3 totals 15 residues. The ends were cut back, 6 bases at V and 0 bases at J, with 15 bases in the middle. Cohorts were based on clinical histories the participants reported.

This TCR derives from a man in his forties or fifties who had recovered from COVID-19. V gene TRBV5-4 combines with J gene TRBJ1-1; D perhaps matches TRBD1 (5 bases). Sequenced: PBMCs or T cells enriched from blood (not recorded which). CDR3 amino acids: CASNRGTFMNTEAFF. The CDR3 DNA reads as TGTGCCAGCAACCGGGGGACTTTCATGAACACTGAAGCTTTCTTT.